The T cell receptor (beta chain) under discussion was sequenced for a study of cytomegalovirus exposure and HLA in healthy donors. As regards this clone: Its antigen is undetermined.

Findings and limits, study-wide: Subsequent analysis of the 95 to 150 validation repertoires found a tendency for first-cohort TCR clusters to co-occur. Most TCR sequences proved rare, with some public TCRs found in many donors. The study labeled 170 or so TCR beta chains cytomegalovirus-associated.

Some clones are missing from TCRdb's copy, which holds only in-frame ones; the method was immunoSEQ multiplex PCR. The sample lists some 160,000 clones; 90% to 95% were seen once. The V gene end was trimmed by 4 bases and the J gene end by 9 bases; junction bases not matched to a gene: 12. Germline CDR1 and CDR2: LNHDA and SQIVND (reference sequence). CDR3 length: 18 amino acids. The genes are TRBV19 and TRBJ2-1, with 16 bases matching TRBD2. Sequencing used PBMCs. The sequence came from a man younger than 30 in good health and CMV-seronegative. In nucleotides, the CDR3 is TGTGCCAGTAGTACCCACCCCGGGACTAGCGGGAGGGTGGGTGAGCAGTTCTTC. This sequence encodes CASSTHPGTSGRVGEQFF. The complete variable domain, with remaining parts taken from reference TRBV19 and TRBJ2-1, reads DGGITQSPKYLFRKEGQNVTLSCEQNLNHDAMYWYRQDPGQGLRLIYYSQIVNDFQKGDIAEGYSVSREKKESFPLTVTSAQKNPTAFYLCASSTHPGTSGRVGEQFFGPGTRLTVL.